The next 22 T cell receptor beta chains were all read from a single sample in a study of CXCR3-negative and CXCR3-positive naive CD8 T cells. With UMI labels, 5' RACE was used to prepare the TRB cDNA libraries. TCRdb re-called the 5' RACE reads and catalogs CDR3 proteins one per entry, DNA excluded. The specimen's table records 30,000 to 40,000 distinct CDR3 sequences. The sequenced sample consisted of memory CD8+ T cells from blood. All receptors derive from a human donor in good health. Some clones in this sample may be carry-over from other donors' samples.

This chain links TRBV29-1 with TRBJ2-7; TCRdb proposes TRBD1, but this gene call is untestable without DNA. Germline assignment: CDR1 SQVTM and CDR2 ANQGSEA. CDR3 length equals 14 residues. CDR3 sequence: CSVMGQGGSYEQYF.

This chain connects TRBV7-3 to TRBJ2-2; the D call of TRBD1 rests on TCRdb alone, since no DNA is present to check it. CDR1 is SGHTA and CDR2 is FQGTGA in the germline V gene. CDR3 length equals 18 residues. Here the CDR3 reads CASSLTVPARAVTGELFF.

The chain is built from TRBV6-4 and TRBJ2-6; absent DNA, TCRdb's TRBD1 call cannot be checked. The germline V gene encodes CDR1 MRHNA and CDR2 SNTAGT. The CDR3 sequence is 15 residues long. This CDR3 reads CASSDGHSGANVLTF.

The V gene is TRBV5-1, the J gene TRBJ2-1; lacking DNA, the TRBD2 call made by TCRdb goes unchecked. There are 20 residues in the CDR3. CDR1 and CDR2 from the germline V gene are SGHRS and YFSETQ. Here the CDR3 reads CASSTQTSGGAWGSYNEQFF.

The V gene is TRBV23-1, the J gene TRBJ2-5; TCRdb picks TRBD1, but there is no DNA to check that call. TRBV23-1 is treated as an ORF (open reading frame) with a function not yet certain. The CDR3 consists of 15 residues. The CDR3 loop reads CASSQFGQLQETQYF.

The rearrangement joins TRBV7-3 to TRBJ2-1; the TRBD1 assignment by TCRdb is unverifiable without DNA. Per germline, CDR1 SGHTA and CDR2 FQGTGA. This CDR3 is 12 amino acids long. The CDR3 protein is CASSSGGREQFF.

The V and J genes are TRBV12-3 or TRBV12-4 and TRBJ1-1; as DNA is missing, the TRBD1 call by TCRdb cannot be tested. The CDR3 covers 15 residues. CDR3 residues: CASSFDRGPGTEAFF.

The CDR3 sequence: CASSPMTRTYEQYF. The rearrangement joins TRBV28 to TRBJ2-7; TCRdb gives TRBD2 as the D gene, but with no DNA this cannot be confirmed. CDR1 is MDHEN, CDR2 SYDVKM, per germline. This CDR3 has 14 amino acids.

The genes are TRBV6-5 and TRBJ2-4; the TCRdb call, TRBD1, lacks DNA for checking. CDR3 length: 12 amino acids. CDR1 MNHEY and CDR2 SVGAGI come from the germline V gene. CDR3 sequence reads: CASGGSENIQYF.

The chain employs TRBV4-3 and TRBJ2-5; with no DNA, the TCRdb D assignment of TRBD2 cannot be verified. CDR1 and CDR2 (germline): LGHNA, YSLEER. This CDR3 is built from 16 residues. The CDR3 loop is CASSQGSSSGVETQYF.

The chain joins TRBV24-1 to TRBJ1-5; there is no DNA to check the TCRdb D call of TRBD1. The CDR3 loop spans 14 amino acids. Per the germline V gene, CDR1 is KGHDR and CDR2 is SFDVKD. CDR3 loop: CATSGQGVNQPQHF.

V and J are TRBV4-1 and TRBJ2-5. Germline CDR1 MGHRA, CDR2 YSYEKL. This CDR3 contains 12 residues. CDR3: CASSQDLGTQYF.

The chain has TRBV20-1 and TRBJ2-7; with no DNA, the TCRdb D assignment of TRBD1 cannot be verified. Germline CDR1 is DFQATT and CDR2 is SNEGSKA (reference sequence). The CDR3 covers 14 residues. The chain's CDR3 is CSARDGDSHYEQYF.

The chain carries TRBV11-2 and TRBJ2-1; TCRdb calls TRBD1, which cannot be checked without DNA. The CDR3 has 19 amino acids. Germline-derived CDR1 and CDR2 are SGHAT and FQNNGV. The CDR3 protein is CASSLFPNRSTRSYNEQFF.

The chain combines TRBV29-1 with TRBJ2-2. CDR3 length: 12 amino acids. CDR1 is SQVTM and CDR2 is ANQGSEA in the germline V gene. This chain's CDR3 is CSVTGDTGELFF.

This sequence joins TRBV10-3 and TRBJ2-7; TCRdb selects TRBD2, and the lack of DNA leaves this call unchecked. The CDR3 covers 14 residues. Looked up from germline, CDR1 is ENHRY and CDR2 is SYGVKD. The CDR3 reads CAIKELAGGYEQYF.

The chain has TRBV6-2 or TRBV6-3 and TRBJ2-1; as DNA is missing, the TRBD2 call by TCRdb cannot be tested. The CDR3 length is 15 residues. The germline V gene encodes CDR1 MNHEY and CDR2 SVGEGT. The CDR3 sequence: CASSPPSGGYNEQFF.

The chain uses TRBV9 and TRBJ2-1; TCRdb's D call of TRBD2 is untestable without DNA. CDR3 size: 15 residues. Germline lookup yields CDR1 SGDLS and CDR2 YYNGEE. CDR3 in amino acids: CASSGGGLAGVEQFF.

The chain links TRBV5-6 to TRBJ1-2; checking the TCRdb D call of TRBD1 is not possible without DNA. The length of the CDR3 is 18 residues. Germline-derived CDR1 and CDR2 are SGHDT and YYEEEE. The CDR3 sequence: CASSLRFSGTPTNYGYTF. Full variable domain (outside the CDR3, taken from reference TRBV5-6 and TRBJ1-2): DAGVTQSPTHLIKTRGQQVTLRCSPKSGHDTVSWYQQALGQGPQFIFQYYEEEERQRGNFPDRFSGHQFPNYSSELNVNALLLGDSALYLCASSLRFSGTPTNYGYTFGSGTRLTVV.

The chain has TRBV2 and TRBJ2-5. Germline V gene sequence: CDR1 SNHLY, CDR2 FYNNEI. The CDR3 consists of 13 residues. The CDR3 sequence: CASSVWVQETQYF.

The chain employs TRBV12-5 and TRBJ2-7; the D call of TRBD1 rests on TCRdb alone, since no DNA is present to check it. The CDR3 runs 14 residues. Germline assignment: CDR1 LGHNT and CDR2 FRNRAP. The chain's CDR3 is CASGSQGGSYEQYF. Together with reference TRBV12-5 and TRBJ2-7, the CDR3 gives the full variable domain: DARVTQTPRHKVTEMGQEVTMRCQPILGHNTVFWYRQTMMQGLELLAYFRNRAPLDDSGMPKDRFSAEMPDATLATLKIQPSEPRDSAVYFCASGSQGGSYEQYFGPGTRLTVT.

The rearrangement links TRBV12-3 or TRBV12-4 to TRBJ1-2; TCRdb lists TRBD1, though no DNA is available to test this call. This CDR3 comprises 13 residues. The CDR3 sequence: CASSYRGGYGYTF.